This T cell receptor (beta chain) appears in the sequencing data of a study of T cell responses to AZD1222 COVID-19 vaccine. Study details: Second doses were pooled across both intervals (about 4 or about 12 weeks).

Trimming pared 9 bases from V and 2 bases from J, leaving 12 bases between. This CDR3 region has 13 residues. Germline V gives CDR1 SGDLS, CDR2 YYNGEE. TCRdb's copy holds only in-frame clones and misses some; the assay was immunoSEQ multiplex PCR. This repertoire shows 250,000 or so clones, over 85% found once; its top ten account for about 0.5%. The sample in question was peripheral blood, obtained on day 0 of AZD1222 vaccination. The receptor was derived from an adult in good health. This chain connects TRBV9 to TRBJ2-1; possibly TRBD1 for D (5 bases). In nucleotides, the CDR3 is TGTGCCACTTCTCAGGGAACCTACAATGAGCAGTTCTTC. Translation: CATSQGTYNEQFF. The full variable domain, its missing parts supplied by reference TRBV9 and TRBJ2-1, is DSGVTQTPKHLITATGQRVTLRCSPRSGDLSVYWYQQSLDQGLQFLIQYYNGEERAKGNILERFSAQQFPDLHSELNLSSLELGDSALYFCATSQGTYNEQFFGPGTRLTVL.